The clone carrying this T cell receptor beta chain was seen repeatedly, ten times or more. A 3' RACE protocol on RNA, with unique molecular identifiers, produced the TCR library. TCRdb re-derived calls from the 3' RACE reads in MiXCR, one entry per CDR3 protein. The table records roughly 46,000 distinct CDR3 sequences, 4.3% of them present only once. Trimming cost V 7 bases and J 6 bases, with 13 bases left between them. This CDR3 is built from 12 residues. The data are from a study of HIV-infected children after antiretroviral therapy interruption. Treatment defined: PENTA 11 planned treatment interruption arm or continuous ART arm.

V and J are TRBV12-3 or TRBV12-4 and TRBJ2-7, with no clear D. The source is a pool of human donors with HIV. The starting material was CD45RA+ CD4+ T cells from PBMCs, pooled from several time points, obtained from a donor given antiretroviral therapy, either interrupted or continuous. Specified subset: naive CD4+ CD45RA+ CD45RO- T cells. This CDR3 reads CASTYRHAEQYF. The CDR3 DNA sequence: TGTGCCAGCACCTACCGGCATGCCGAGCAGTACTTC.